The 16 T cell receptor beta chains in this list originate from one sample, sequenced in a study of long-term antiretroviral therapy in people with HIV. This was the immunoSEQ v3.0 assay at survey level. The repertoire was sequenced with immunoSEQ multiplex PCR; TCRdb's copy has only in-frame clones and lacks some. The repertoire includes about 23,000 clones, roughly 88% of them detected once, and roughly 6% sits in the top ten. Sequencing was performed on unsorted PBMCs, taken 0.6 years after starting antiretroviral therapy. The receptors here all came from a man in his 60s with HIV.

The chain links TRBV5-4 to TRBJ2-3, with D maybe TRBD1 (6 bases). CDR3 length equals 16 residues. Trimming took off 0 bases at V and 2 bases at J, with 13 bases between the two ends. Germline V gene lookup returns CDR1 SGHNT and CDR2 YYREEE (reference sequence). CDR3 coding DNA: TGTGCCAGCAGCTTGGGAGGGACAAGGACCACAGATACGCAGTATTTT. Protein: CASSLGGTRTTDTQYF.

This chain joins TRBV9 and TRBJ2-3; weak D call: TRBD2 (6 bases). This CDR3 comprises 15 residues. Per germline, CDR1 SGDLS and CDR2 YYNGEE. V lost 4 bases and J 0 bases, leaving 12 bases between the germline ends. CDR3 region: CASSRQEGSTDTQYF. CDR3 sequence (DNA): TGTGCCAGCAGCCGTCAGGAGGGAAGCACAGATACGCAGTATTTT.

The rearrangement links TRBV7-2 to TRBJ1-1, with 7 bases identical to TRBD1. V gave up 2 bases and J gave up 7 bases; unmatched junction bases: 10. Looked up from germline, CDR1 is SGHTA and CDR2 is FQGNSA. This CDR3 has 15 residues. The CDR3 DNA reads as TGTGCCAGCAGCTTATACAGGGGTAGGCAGAGTGAAGCTTTCTTT. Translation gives CASSLYRGRQSEAFF.

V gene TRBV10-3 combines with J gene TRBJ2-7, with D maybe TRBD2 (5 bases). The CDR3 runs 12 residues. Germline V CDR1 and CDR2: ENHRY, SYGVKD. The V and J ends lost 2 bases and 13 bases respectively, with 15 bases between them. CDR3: CAISERLAGLYF. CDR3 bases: TGTGCCATCAGTGAGCGACTGGCGGGCCTCTACTTC.

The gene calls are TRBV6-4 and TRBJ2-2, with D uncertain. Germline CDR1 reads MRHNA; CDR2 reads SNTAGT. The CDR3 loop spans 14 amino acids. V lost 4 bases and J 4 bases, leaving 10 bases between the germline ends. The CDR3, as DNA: TGTGCCAGCAGTGCTAATTACATCACCGGGGAGCTGTTTTTT. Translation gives CASSANYITGELFF.

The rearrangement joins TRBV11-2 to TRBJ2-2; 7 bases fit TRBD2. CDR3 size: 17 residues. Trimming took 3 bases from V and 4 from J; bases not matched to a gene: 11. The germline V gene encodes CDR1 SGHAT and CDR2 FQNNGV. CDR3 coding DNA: TGTGCCAGCAGCTTCTCCCCCGGGACTACACTCACCGGGGAGCTGTTTTTT. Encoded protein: CASSFSPGTTLTGELFF.

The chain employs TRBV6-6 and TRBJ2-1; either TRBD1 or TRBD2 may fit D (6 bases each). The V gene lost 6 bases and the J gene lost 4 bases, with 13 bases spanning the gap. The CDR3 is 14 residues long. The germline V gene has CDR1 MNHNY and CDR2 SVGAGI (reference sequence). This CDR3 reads CASRKGGEYNEQFF. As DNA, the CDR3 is TGTGCCAGCAGAAAGGGGGGCGAGTACAATGAGCAGTTCTTC.

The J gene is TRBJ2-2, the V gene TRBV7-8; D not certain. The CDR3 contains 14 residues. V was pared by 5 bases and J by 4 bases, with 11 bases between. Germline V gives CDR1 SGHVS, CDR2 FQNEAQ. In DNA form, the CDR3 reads TGTGCCAGCAGCCTAGGGATGATCACCGGGGAGCTGTTTTTT. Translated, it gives CASSLGMITGELFF.

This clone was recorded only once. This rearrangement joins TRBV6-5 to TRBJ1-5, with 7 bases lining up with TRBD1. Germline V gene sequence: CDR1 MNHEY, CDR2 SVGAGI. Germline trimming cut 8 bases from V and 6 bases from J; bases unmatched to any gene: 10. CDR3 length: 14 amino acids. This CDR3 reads CASGSIGGLQPQHF. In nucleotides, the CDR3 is TGTGCCAGCGGTAGTATAGGGGGCCTTCAGCCCCAGCATTTT.

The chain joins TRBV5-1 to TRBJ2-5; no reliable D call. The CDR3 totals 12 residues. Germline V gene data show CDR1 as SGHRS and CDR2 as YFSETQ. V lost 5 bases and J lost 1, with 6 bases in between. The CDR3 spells CASRESQETQYF. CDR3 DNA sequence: TGCGCCAGCAGGGAAAGCCAAGAGACCCAGTACTTC. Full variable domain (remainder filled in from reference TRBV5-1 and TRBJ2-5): KAGVTQTPRYLIKTRGQQVTLSCSPISGHRSVSWYQQTPGQGLQFLFEYFSETQRNKGNFPGRFSGRQFSNSRSEMNVSTLELGDSALYLCASRESQETQYFGPGTRLLVL.

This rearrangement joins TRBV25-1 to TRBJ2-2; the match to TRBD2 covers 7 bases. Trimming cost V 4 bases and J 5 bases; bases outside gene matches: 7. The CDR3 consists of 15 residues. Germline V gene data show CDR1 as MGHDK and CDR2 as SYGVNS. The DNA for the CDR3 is TGTGCCAGCAGTGCTAGCGGAAAGGGTACCGGGGAGCTGTTTTTT. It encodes CASSASGKGTGELFF.

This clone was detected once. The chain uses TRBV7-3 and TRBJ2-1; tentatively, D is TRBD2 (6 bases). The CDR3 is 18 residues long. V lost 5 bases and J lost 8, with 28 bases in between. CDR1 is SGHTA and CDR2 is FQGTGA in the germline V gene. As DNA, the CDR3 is TGTGCCAGCAGCGCTCCTACCACCGGGCCTTACACGGGGGATGAGCAGTTCTTC. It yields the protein CASSAPTTGPYTGDEQFF.

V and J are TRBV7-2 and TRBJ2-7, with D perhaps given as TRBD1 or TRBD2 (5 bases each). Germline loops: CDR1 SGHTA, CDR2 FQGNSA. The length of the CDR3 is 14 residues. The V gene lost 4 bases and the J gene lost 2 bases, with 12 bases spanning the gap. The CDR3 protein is CASSSRDRAYEQYF. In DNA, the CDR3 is TGTGCCAGCAGCTCCCGGGACCGTGCCTACGAGCAGTACTTC.

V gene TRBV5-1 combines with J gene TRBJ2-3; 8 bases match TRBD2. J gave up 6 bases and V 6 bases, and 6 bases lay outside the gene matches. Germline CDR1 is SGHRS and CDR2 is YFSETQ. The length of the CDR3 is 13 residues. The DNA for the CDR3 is TGCGCCAGCACCCGGGAGCGGGGGGATACGCAGTATTTT. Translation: CASTRERGDTQYF.

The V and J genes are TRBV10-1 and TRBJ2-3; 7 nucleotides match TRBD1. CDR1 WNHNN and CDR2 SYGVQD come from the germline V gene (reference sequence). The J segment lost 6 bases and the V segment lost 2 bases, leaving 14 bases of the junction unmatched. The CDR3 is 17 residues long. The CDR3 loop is CASSERKGTETGDTQYF. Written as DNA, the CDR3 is TGCGCCAGCAGTGAGAGAAAAGGGACAGAAACTGGGGATACGCAGTATTTT.

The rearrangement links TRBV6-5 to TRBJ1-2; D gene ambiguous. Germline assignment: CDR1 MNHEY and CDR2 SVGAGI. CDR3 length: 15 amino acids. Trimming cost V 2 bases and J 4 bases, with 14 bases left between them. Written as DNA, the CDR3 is TGTGCCAGCAGTTACGCTCCAGCTCGGGGCTATGGCTACACCTTC. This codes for CASSYAPARGYGYTF.